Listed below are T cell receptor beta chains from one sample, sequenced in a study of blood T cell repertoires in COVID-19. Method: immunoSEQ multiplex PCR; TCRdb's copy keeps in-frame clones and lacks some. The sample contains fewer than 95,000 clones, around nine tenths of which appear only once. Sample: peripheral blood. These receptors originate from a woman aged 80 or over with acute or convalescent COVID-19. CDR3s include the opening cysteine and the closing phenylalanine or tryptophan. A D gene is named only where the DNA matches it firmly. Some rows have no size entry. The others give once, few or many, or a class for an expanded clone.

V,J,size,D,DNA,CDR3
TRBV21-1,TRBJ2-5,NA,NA,TGTGCCAGCAGCATAAAGCGGGGAAAAGAGACCCAGTACTTC,CASSIKRGKETQYF
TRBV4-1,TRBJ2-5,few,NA,TGCGCCAGCAGCCAACTACCCCCAGGGGTCCAAGAGACCCAGTACTTC,CASSQLPPGVQETQYF
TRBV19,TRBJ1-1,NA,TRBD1,TGTGCCAGTAGTAGACAGGGGTGGAACACTGAAGCTTTCTTT,CASSRQGWNTEAFF
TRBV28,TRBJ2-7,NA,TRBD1,TGTGCCAGCAGTTCACCCGGGACAGGGTACTACGAGCAGTACTTC,CASSSPGTGYYEQYF
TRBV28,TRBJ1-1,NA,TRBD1,TGTGCCAGCAGTTTACCCCAGGGGGCGGGGAGCACTGAAGCTTTCTTT,CASSLPQGAGSTEAFF
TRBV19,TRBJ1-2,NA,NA,TGTGCCAGTAGTATAGATCTAGGACAGCCCAACTATGGCTACACCTTC,CASSIDLGQPNYGYTF
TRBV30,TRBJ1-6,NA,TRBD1,TGTGCCTCCCAACAGGGGCCGAGCTCCTATAATTCACCCCTCCACTTT,CASQQGPSSYNSPLHF
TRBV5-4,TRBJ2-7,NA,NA,TGTGCCAGCAGCCTGAAGCGGGCTGCGGGGCTTACCTACGAGCAGTACTTC,CASSLKRAAGLTYEQYF
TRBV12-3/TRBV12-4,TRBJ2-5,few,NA,TGTGCCAGCACACCCCGGGTACAAGAGACCCAGTACTTC,CASTPRVQETQYF
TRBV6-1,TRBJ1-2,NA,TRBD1,TGTGCCAGCAGCTCACAGGGGGGGGACTATGGCTACACCTTC,CASSSQGGDYGYTF
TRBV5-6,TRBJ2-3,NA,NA,TGTGCCAGCAGCTATCAACGAGGAGCGAGAAGCACAGATACGCAGTATTTT,CASSYQRGARSTDTQYF
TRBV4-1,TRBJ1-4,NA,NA,TGCGCCAGCAGCAACTTCGGTGAAAAACTGTTTTTT,CASSNFGEKLFF
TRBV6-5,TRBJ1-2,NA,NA,TGTGCCAGCAGCGCCACAGGACAGAACTATGGCTACACCTTC,CASSATGQNYGYTF
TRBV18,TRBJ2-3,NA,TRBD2,TGTGCCAGCTCACCCGCGCGGGGGGCCCCCACAGATACGCAGTATTTT,CASSPARGAPTDTQYF
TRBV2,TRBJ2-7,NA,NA,TGTGCCAGCAGCCCCGAGCGGGCCCCCTCCTACGAGCAGTACTTC,CASSPERAPSYEQYF
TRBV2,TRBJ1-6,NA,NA,TGTGCCAGCAGTGAAGCGTCGGACAAGTTCCTCAATTCACCCCTCCACTTT,CASSEASDKFLNSPLHF
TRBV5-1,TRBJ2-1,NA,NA,TGCGCCAGCAGCTTGGGCGGGCAGTCCTACAATGAGCAGTTCTTC,CASSLGGQSYNEQFF
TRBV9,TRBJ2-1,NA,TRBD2,TGTGCCAGCGGACCGGGACTAGCGAGTTATCAGTCTGATGAGCAGTTCTTC,CASGPGLASYQSDEQFF
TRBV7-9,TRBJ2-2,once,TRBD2,TGTGCCAGCAGCCCCTCCCAGGGACTAGCGGGCACCGGGGAGCTGTTTTTT,CASSPSQGLAGTGELFF
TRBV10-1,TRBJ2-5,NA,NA,TGCGCCAGCAGGATACAATCAGAGACCCAGTACTTC,CASRIQSETQYF
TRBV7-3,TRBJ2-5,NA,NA,TGTGCCAGCAGCCCGAACGCGGGGCCCGCGGGTGAGACCCAGTACTTC,CASSPNAGPAGETQYF
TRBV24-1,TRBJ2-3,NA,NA,TGTGCCACCAGTGACAATAGCGTACGCACAGATACGCAGTATTTT,CATSDNSVRTDTQYF
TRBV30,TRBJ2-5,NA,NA,TGTGCCTGGAGTGCGAGCCCCCAAGAGACCCAGTACTTC,CAWSASPQETQYF
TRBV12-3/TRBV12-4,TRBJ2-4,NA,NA,TGTGCCAGCAGGGAGGCGGCCAAAAACATTCAGTACTTC,CASREAAKNIQYF
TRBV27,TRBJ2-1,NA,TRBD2,TGTGCCAGCAGTTTATTGGGACTAGCGGACTACAATGAGCAGTTCTTC,CASSLLGLADYNEQFF
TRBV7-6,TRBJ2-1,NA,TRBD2,TGTGCCAGCAGCTTAGGTAGCCTAGCGGGAGGGTTAGATGAGCAGTTCTTC,CASSLGSLAGGLDEQFF
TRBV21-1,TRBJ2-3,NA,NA,TGTGCCAGCAGCTGGCGGACTGATAGCACAGATACGCAGTATTTT,CASSWRTDSTDTQYF
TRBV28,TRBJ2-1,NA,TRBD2,TGTGCCAGCCTTCCGGCGGGGGGTTACTACAATGAGCAGTTCTTC,CASLPAGGYYNEQFF
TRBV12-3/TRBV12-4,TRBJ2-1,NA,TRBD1,TGTGCCAGCAGTTTAAGGGGGCTCGGGTCGCAGTTCTTC,CASSLRGLGSQFF
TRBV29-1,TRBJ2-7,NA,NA,TGCAGCGCCCCGCTGGGCTCAGCCGAGTACTTC,CSAPLGSAEYF
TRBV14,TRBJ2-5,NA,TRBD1,TGTGCCAGCAGCCAAGCGACAGGGGGAGAGACCCAGTACTTC,CASSQATGGETQYF
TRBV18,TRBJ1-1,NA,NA,TGTGCCAGCTCACCGGGACAGAACACTGAAGCTTTCTTT,CASSPGQNTEAFF
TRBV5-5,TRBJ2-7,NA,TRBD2,TGTGCCAGCAGCTTGGCCGCGGGGGTCAACTACGAGCAGTACTTC,CASSLAAGVNYEQYF
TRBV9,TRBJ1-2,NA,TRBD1,TGTGCCAGCAGCGTAGGGGCAGGGGGCCATGGCTACACCTTC,CASSVGAGGHGYTF
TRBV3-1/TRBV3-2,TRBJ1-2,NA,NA,TGTGCCAGCAGCCAAGGCGCCACCCCGCATGGCTACACCTTC,CASSQGATPHGYTF
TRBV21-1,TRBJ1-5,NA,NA,TGTGCCAGCAGCAAACCCAGACAGGGGGCCCGTCAGCCCCAGCATTTT,CASSKPRQGARQPQHF
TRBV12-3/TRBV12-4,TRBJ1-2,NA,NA,TGTGCCAGCAGTTTTGGGCCAAATGGAGGCTACACCTTC,CASSFGPNGGYTF
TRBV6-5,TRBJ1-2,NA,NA,TGTGCCAGCAGGGGTTTGGGGGGAAACTATGGCTACACCTTC,CASRGLGGNYGYTF
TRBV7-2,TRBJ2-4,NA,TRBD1,TGTGCCAGCAGCTTGTCCGGGACAGGGGTCAAAAACATTCAGTACTTC,CASSLSGTGVKNIQYF
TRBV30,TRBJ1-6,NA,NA,TGTGCCTGGACCCGTCCCCAGGGAATGGGATCACCCCTCCACTTT,CAWTRPQGMGSPLHF
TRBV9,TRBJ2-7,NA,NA,TGTGCCAGCAGCCTGCCCCCCCAGGGCGGAGAGCAGTACTTC,CASSLPPQGGEQYF
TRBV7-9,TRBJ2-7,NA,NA,TGTGCCAGCAGCTCCGTCGAGAGCTCCTACGAGCAGTACTTC,CASSSVESSYEQYF
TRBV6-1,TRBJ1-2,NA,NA,TGTGCCAGCAGTGATACAGCTAACTATGGCTACACCTTC,CASSDTANYGYTF
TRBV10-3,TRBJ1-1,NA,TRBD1,TGTGCCATCAGATGGGACAGGGCGCGCACTGAAGCTTTCTTT,CAIRWDRARTEAFF
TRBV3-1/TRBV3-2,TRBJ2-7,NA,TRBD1,TGTGCCAGCAGCCAAAACCCGGACAGGGCAGGCTACGAGCAGTACTTC,CASSQNPDRAGYEQYF